The 4 T cell receptor beta chains in this list originate from one sample, sequenced in a study of cytomegalovirus exposure and HLA in healthy donors. The PCR made use of 60 Vbeta and 13 Jbeta primers. The assay was immunoSEQ multiplex PCR, and TCRdb's table has in-frame clones only and misses some. Of about 130,000 clones detected, approximately 80% appear once; the ten largest clones hold 3.3%. Sequenced: PBMCs. These receptors originate from a male donor in good health and CMV-seronegative.

The chain employs TRBV15 and TRBJ2-2; D gene unclear. The V and J ends lost 2 bases and 3 bases respectively, with 4 bases between them. CDR3 length: 13 residues. Germline assignment: CDR1 LNHNV and CDR2 YYDKDF (reference sequence). The CDR3 DNA reads as TGTGCCACCAGCAGACCCTACACCGGGGAGCTGTTTTTT. Amino acids: CATSRPYTGELFF.

The CDR3 DNA reads as TGTGCCAGCAGCGTAGATGGTCGGGGGGGCCTCAATGAGCAGTTCTTC. Translation: CASSVDGRGGLNEQFF. This sequence joins TRBV9 and TRBJ2-1, with 8 bases identical to TRBD2. Germline trimming cut 0 bases from V and 6 bases from J; bases unmatched to any gene: 8. The CDR3 loop spans 16 amino acids. From germline, CDR1 is SGDLS and CDR2 YYNGEE.

The genes are TRBV1 and TRBJ1-5; the table's TRBD1 call for D was not verified on the DNA. TRBV1 represents a pseudogene. The CDR3 consists of 21 residues. The CDR3 nucleotides are TGCACCAGCAGCCAAGATCTTCACGAGAGTCGGTTACTTGGGCTGAATCAGCCCCAGCATTTT. Protein product: CTSSQDLHESRLLGLNQPQHF.

Only a few counts were recorded for this clone. Here the CDR3 DNA reads TGTGCCGGGGAACAGGGATATGGAGGCTACACCTTC. Amino acid sequence: CAGEQGYGGYTF. The chain couples TRBV30 to TRBJ1-2; D might be TRBD1 (6 bases). CDR3 length equals 12 residues. CDR1 and CDR2 (germline): GTSNPN, SVGIG (reference sequence). V shed 8 bases and J shed 8 bases, with 18 bases lying between them.